In its sample, the clone carrying this T cell receptor beta chain was seen a few times. Its antigen remains unknown. These data originate in a study of T-cell memory formation after mild COVID-19. Study information: Largely donor-specific sequence clusters came from a couple of donors.

V lost 4 bases and J lost 10; bases outside the gene matches: 22. The CDR3 contains 18 residues. Per germline, CDR1 SGHTA and CDR2 FQGNSA. MiXCR was run by TCRdb on the 5' RACE reads, yielding one entry per CDR3 protein. The table lists more than 450,000 distinct CDR3 sequences, 15% to 20% of them singletons. Study-wide findings and caveats: Later expanders leaned toward CD4+, whereas clones contracting from day 15 to 85 were balanced CD4/CD8. Researchers found some responding clones in pre-infection memory, a sign that cross-reactive memory joined.

The rearrangement joins TRBV7-2 to TRBJ2-1; 7 bases line up with TRBD2. Material: PBMCs or a T cell subset sorted from them (not recorded which). The origin of this receptor is an adult woman who had mild COVID-19 (a few samples of this study predate the infection). Cell type and time point are not known. CDR3 protein: CASSSPLQRGGRYGEQFF. The CDR3 bases are TGTGCCAGCAGCTCCCCTCTCCAGCGGGGAGGGCGGTATGGCGAGCAGTTCTTC.